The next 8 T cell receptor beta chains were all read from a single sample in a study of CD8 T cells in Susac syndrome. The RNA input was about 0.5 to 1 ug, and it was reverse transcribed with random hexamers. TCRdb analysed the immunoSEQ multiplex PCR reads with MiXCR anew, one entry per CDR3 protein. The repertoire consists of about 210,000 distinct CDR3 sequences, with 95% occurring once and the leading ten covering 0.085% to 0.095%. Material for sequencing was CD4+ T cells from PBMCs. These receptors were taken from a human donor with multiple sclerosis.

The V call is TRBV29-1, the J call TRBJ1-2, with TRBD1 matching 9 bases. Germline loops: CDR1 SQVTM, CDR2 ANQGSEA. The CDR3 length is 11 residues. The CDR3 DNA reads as TGCAGTGTTTTAACAGGGGGCGGCGGGACCTTC. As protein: CSVLTGGGGTF.

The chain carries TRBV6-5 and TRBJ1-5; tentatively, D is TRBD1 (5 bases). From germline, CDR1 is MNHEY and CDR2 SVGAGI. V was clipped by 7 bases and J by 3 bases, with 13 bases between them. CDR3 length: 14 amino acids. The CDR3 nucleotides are TGTGCCAGCAAACGGGACCGCTTCAATCAGCCCCAGCATTTT. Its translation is CASKRDRFNQPQHF.

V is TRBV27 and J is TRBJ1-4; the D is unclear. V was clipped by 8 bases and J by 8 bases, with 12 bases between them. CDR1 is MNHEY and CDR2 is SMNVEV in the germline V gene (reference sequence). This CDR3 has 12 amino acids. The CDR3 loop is CASATGGEKLFF. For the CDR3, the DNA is TGTGCCAGCGCCACGGGAGGGGAAAAACTGTTTTTT.

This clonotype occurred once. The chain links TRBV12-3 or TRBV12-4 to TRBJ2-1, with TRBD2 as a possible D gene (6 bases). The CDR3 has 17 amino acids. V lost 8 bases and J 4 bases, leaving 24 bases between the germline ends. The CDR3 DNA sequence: TGTGCCAGCGACCTGGGGCAGTCTAGCGCCGAGTACAATGAGCAGTTCTTC. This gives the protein CASDLGQSSAEYNEQFF.

DNA of the CDR3: TGTGCCAGCGGGAGGAGCATGAACACTGAAGCTTTCTTT. Amino acid sequence: CASGRSMNTEAFF. The chain carries TRBV7-9 and TRBJ1-1; D is undetermined. This CDR3 spans 13 amino acids. Germline CDR1 and CDR2: SEHNR and FQNEAQ (reference sequence). Trimming stripped 8 bases from V and 0 bases from J, with 10 bases between.

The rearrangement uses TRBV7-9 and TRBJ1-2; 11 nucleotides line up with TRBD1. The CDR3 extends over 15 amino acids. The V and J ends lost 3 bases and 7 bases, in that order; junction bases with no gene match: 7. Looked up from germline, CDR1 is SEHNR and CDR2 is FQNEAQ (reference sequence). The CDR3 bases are TGTGCCAGCAGCTTCCGGGACAGGGGGAGCGGTGGCTACACCTTC. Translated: CASSFRDRGSGGYTF.

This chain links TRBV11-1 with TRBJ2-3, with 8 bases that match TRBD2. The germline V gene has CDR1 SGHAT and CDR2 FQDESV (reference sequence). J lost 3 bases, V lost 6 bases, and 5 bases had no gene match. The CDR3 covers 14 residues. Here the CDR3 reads CASRGLAGTDTQYF. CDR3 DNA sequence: TGTGCCAGCAGAGGACTAGCAGGGACAGATACGCAGTATTTT.

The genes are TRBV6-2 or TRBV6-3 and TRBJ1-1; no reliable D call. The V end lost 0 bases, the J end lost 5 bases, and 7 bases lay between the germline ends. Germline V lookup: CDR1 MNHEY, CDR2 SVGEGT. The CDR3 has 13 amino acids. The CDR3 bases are TGTGCCAGCAGTTACTCGCGGGTTACTGAAGCTTTCTTT. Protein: CASSYSRVTEAFF.